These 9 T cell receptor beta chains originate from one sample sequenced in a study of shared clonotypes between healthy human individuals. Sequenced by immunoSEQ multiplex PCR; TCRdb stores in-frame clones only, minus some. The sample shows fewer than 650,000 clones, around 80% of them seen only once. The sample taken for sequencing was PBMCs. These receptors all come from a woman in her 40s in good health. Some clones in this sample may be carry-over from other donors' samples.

In nucleotides, the CDR3 is TGTGCCAGCAGCTCAGGACAGGGGTCCTACGAGCAGTACTTC. It codes for CASSSGQGSYEQYF. The J gene is TRBJ2-7, the V gene TRBV7-2; 9 nucleotides line up with TRBD1. This CDR3 spans 14 amino acids. Germline assignment: CDR1 SGHTA and CDR2 FQGNSA. V dropped 4 bases and J dropped 1; count of bases not matched to a gene: 2.

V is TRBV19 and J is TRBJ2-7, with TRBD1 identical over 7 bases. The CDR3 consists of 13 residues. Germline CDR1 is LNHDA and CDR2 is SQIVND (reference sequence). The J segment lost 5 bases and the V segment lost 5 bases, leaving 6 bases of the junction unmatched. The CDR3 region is CASSHTGTDEQYF. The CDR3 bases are TGTGCCAGTAGTCACACTGGGACAGACGAGCAGTACTTC. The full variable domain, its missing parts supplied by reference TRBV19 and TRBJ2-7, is DGGITQSPKYLFRKEGQNVTLSCEQNLNHDAMYWYRQDPGQGLRLIYYSQIVNDFQKGDIAEGYSVSREKKESFPLTVTSAQKNPTAFYLCASSHTGTDEQYFGPGTRLTVT.

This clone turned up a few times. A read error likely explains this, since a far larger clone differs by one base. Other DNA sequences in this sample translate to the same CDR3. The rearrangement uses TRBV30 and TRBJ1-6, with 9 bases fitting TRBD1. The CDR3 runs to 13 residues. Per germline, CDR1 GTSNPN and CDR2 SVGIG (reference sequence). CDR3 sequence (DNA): TGCGCCTGGAGTGAGGACAGGGGTTCACCCCTCCACTTT. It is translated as CAWSEDRGSPLHF.

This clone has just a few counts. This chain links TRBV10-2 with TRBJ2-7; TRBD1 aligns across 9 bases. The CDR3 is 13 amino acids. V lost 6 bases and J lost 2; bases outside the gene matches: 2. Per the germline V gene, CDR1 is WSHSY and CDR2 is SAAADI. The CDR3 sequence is CASSGQGPYEQYF. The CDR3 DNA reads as TGCGCCAGCAGCGGACAGGGGCCCTACGAGCAGTACTTC.

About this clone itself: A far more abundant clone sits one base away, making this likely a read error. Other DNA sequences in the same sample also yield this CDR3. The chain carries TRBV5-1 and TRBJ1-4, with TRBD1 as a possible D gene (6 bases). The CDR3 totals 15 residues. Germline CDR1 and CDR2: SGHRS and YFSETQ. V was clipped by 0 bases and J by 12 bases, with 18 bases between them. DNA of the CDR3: TGCGCCAGCAGCTTGGGTACAACAGGGAGGGAAGAACTGTTTTTT. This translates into CASSLGTTGREELFF. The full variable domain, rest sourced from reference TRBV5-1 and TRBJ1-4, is KAGVTQTPRYLIKTRGQQVTLSCSPISGHRSVSWYQQTPGQGLQFLFEYFSETQRNKGNFPGRFSGRQFSNSRSEMNVSTLELGDSALYLCASSLGTTGREELFFGSGTQLSVL.

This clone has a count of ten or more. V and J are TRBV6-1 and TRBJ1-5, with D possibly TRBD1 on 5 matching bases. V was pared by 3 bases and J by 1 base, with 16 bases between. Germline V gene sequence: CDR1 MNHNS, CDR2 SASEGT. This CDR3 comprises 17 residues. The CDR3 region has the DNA TGTGCCAGCAGTGATCCATCATCAGGGTGGAGCAATCAGCCCCAGCATTTT. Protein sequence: CASSDPSSGWSNQPQHF.

In DNA form, the CDR3 reads TGTGCCAGCAACAGCGGGGTAGAGACCCAGTACTTC. Encoded protein: CASNSGVETQYF. The chain employs TRBV28 and TRBJ2-5, with 7 nucleotides matching TRBD2. This CDR3 comprises 12 residues. Unmatched junction bases numbered 3, after V lost 7 bases and J lost 4 bases. The V gene's germline CDR1 is MDHEN and CDR2 SYDVKM. Filled out from reference TRBV28 and TRBJ2-5, the complete variable domain reads DVKVTQSSRYLVKRTGEKVFLECVQDMDHENMFWYRQDPGLGLRLIYFSYDVKMKEKGDIPEGYSVSREKKERFSLILESASTNQTSMYLCASNSGVETQYFGPGTRLLVL.

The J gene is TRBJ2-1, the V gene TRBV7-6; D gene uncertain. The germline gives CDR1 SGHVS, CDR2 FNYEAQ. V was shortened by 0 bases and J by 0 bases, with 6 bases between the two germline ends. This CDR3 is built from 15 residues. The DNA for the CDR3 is TGTGCCAGCAGCTTAGCGCCGGGCTCCTACAATGAGCAGTTCTTC. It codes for CASSLAPGSYNEQFF.

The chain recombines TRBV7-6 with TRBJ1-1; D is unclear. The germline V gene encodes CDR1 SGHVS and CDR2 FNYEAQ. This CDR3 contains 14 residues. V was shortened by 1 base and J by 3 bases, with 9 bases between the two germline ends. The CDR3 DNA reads TGTGCCAGCAGCTTAGGGCGGGGAGACACTGAAGCTTTCTTT. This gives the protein CASSLGRGDTEAFF.